Many counts were recorded for the clone carrying this TCR beta chain. This sample was included in a study of T cells in Graves' hyperthyroidism and ophthalmopathy. TCR beta CDR3 sequences were amplified from RNA transcripts. TCR CDR3 regions were first amplified by RT-PCR with HTBI primers. MiXCR, run by TCRdb on the multiplex PCR reads, gives a single entry per CDR3 protein. The sample contains hundreds of thousands of distinct CDR3 sequences, over 35% of which appear only once. The germline V gene has CDR1 DFQATT and CDR2 SNEGSKA (reference sequence). The CDR3 length is 12 residues. Trimming at V came to 5 bases and at J to 3 bases, leaving 3 bases not matched to a gene. A lack of ophthalmopathy progression within 18 months defined stable Graves' hyperthyroidism. Diagnostic assessment was based on clinical symptoms, serum thyroxine and TRAb, thyroid ultrasound and orbital computed tomography.

Material for sequencing was blood. This clonotype was obtained from a man younger than 35 with Graves' hyperthyroidism. This chain connects TRBV20-1 to TRBJ2-5, with 7 bases matching TRBD1. This CDR3 reads CSAFGQEETQYF. CDR3 nucleotide sequence: TGCAGTGCTTTCGGACAGGAAGAGACCCAGTACTTC.